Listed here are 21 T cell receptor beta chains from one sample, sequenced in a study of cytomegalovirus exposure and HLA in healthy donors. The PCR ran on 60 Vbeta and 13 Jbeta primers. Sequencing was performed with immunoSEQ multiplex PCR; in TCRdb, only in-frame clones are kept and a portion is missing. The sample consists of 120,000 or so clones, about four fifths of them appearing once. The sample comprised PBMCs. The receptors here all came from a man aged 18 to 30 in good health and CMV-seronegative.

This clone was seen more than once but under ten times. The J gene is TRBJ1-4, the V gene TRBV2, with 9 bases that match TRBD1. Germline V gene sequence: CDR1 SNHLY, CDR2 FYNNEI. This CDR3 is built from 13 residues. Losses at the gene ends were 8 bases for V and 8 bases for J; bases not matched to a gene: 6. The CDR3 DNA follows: TGTGCCAGCGAATGGACAGGGGAGGAAAAACTGTTTTTT. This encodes CASEWTGEEKLFF.

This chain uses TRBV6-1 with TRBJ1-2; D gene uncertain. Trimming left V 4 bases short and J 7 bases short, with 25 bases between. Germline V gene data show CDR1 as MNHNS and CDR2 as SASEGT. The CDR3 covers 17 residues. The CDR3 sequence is CASSVTPRRGSRAGYTF. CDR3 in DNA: TGTGCCAGCAGTGTTACCCCCAGGCGGGGAAGCCGCGCTGGCTACACCTTC.

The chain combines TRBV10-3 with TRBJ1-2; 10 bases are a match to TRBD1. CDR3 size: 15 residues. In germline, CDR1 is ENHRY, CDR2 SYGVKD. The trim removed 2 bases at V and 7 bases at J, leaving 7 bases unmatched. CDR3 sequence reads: CAISERDRGPVGYTF. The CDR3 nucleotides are TGTGCCATCAGTGAGCGTGACAGGGGGCCGGTTGGCTACACCTTC.

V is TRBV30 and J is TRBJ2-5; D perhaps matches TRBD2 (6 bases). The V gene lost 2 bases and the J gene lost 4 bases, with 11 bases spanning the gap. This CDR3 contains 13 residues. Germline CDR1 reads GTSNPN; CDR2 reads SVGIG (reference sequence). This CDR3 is CAWSSGGGETQYF. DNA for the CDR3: TGTGCCTGGAGTTCCGGGGGAGGAGAGACCCAGTACTTC.

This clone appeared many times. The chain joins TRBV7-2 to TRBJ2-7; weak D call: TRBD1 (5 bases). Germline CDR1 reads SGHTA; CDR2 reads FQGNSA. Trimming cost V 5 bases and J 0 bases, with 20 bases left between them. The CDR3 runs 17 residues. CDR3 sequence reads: CASSQEPQGGSSYEQYF. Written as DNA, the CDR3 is TGTGCCAGCAGCCAAGAGCCCCAGGGCGGTAGCTCCTACGAGCAGTACTTC.

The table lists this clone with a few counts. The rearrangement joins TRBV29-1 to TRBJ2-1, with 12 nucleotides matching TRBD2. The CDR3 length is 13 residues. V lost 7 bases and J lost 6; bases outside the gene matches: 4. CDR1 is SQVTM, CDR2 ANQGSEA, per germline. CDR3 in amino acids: CSAGTSGFNEQFF. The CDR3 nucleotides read TGCAGCGCCGGGACTAGCGGGTTCAATGAGCAGTTCTTC.

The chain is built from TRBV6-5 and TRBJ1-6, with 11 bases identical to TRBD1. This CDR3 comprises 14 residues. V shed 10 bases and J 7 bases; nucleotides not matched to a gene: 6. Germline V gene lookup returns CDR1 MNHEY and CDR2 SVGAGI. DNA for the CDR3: TGTGCCACAAAAGGACAGGGGGCGAATTCACCCCTCCACTTT. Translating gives CATKGQGANSPLHF.

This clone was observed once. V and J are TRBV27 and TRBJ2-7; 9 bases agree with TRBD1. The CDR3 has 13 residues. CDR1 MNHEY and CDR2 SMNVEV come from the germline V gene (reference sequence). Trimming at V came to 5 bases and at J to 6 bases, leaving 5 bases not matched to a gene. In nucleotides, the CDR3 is TGTGCCAGCAGTCTACAGGGGGCGTCCGAGCAGTACGTC. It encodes CASSLQGASEQYV.

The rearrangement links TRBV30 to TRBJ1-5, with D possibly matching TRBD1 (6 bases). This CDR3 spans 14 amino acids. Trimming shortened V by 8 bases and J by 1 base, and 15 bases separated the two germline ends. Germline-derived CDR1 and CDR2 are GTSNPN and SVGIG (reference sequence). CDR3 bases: TGTGCCGGACGGACAGCCTCAAGCAATCAGCCCCAGCATTTT. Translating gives CAGRTASSNQPQHF.

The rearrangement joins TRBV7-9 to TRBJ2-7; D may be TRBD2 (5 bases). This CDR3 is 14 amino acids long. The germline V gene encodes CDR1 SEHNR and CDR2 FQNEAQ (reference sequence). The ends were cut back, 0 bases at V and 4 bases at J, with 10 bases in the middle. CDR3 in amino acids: CASSLAGVVYEQYF. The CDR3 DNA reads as TGTGCCAGCAGCTTAGCGGGAGTTGTTTACGAGCAGTACTTC. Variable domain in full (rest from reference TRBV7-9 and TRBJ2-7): DTGVSQNPRHKITKRGQNVTFRCDPISEHNRLYWYRQTLGQGPEFLTYFQNEAQLEKSRLLSDRFSAERPKGSFSTLEIQRTEQGDSAMYLCASSLAGVVYEQYFGPGTRLTVT.

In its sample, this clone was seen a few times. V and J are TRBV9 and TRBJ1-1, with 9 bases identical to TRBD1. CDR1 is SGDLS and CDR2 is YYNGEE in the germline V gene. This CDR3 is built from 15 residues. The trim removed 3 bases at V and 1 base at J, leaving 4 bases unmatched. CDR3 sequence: CASSAGTGKNTEAFF. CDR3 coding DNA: TGTGCCAGCAGCGCCGGGACAGGGAAGAACACTGAAGCTTTCTTT.

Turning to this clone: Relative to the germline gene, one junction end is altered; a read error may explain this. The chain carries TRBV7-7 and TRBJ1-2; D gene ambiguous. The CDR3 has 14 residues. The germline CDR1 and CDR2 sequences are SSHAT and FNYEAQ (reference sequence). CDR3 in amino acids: CASSLSEPNYGYTF. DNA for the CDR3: TGTGCTAGCAGCTTATCTGAGCCGAACTATGGCTACACCTTC.

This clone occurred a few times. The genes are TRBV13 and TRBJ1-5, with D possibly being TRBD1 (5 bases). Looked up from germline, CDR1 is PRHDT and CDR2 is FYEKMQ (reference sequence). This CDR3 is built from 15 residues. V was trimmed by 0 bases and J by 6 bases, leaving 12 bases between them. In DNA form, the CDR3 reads TGTGCCAGCAGCTTAGGTCAGGGCCATGCTCAGCCCCAGCATTTT. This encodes CASSLGQGHAQPQHF.

The CDR3 is CASSVLTPGRDTAGNTIYF. CDR3 nucleotides: TGTGCCAGCAGCGTACTCACCCCTGGCAGGGACACGGCTGGAAACACCATATATTTT. This rearrangement joins TRBV9 to TRBJ1-3; D is perhaps TRBD1 (6 bases). This CDR3 is 19 amino acids long. From germline, CDR1 is SGDLS and CDR2 YYNGEE. With 1 base removed from V and 2 bases from J, the gap between germline ends came to 22 bases.

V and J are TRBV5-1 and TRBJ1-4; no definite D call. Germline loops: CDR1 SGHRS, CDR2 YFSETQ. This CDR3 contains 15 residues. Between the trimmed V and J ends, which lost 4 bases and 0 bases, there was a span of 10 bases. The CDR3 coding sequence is TGCGCCAGCAGCGTGACCGGGGCAACTAATGAAAAACTGTTTTTT. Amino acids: CASSVTGATNEKLFF.

The CDR3 loop is CASGPPNSRQAAHGYTF. Here the CDR3 DNA reads TGTGCTAGTGGTCCCCCGAATTCCAGACAGGCCGCTCACGGCTACACCTTC. The V and J genes are TRBV12-5 and TRBJ1-2; tentatively, D is TRBD1 (6 bases). The CDR3 loop spans 17 amino acids. Between the trimmed V and J ends, which lost 5 bases and 8 bases, there was a span of 27 bases. Germline V gives CDR1 LGHNT, CDR2 FRNRAP.

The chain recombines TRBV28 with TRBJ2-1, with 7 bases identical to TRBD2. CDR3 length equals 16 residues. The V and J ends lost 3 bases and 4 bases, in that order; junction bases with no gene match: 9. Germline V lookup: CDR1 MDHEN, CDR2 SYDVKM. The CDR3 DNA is TGTGCCAGCAGTTTGTCGTCAGCCGGGGGGTACAATGAGCAGTTCTTC. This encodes CASSLSSAGGYNEQFF.

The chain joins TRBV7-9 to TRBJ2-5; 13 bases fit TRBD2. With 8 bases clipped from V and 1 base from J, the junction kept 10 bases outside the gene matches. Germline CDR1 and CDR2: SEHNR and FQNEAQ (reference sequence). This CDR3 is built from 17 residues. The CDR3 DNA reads TGTGCCAGCGGAGGACTAGCGGGAGAAGGGGGCCAAGAGACCCAGTACTTC. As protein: CASGGLAGEGGQETQYF.

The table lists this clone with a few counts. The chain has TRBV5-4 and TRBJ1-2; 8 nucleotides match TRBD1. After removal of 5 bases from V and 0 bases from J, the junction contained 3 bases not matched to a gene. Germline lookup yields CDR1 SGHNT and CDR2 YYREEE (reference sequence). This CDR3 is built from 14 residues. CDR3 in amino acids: CASRRQGPNYGYTF. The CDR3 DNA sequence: TGTGCCAGCAGAAGACAGGGGCCTAACTATGGCTACACCTTC.

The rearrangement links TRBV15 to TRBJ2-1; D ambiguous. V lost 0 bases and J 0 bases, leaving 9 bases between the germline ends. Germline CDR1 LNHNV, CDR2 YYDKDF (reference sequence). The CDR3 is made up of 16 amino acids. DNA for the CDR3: TGTGCCACCAGCAGAGATACTGCTAGCTCCTACAATGAGCAGTTCTTC. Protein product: CATSRDTASSYNEQFF.

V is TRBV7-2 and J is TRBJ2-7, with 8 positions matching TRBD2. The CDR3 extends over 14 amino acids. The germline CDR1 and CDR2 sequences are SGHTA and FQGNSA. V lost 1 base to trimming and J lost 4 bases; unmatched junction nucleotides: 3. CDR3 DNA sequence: TGTGCCAGCAGCTTAGTAGCGGGATGGTACGAGCAGTACTTC. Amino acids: CASSLVAGWYEQYF.